This TCR beta chain was identified in a study of blood T cell repertoires in COVID-19. Study context: The samples span acute and convalescent COVID-19 from the United States, Italy and Spain. Sources were T cells, B-cell-depleted T cells, or PBMCs; the material itself was cDNA or gDNA.

As originally analysed: Estimated nucleated cell counts came from reference gene primer amplification. Some clones are missing from TCRdb's copy, which holds only in-frame ones; the method was immunoSEQ multiplex PCR. D and trimming were read from the DNA, whereas the V and J calls and clone size are those reported in that table. The data hold roughly 280,000 clones, with roughly 83% observed a single time. V trimming: 5 bases; J trimming: 4 bases; junction bases outside the gene matches: 6. Germline V gene data show CDR1 as SGHAT and CDR2 as FQDESV (reference sequence). The CDR3 length is 16 residues. A few counts support this clone.

This TCR was sampled from a man aged 60-69 years who had recovered from COVID-19. The chain uses TRBV11-1 and TRBJ2-2, with TRBD2 identical over 11 bases. The source material was peripheral blood. The CDR3 spells CASSPGTSGSTGELFF. CDR3 coding DNA: TGTGCCAGCAGCCCTGGGACTAGCGGATCCACCGGGGAGCTGTTTTTT.